The rows below give T cell receptor beta chains drawn from one sample of a study of shared clonotypes between healthy human individuals. Sequenced by immunoSEQ multiplex PCR; TCRdb stores in-frame clones only, minus some. The sample has 600,000 or so clones; 98% are singletons. Sequences were obtained from naive CD8+ T cells sorted from blood. The receptors were sampled from a man aged 25 to 45 in good health. Both conserved end residues are part of each CDR3. The D gene is left open where the match is weak. Expanded clones get a size class; other rows say once, few or many, or leave the size out.

V gene: TRBV7-2; D gene: TRBD2; J gene: TRBJ2-7; clone size: -; CDR3 DNA: TGTGCCAGCAGCTTGAGTCTAGCGGGGGAAAACGAGCAGTACTTC; CDR3 protein: CASSLSLAGENEQYF
V gene: TRBV4-1; D gene: -; J gene: TRBJ2-1; clone size: -; CDR3 DNA: TGCGCCAGCAGCCAAGAGGGGCTGGGGGCATCCAATGAGCAGTTCTTC; CDR3 protein: CASSQEGLGASNEQFF
V gene: TRBV7-2; D gene: TRBD2; J gene: TRBJ2-1; clone size: -; CDR3 DNA: TGTGCCAGCAGCTTAGAGGCGGGACTAGCGACCAGGTCTGAGCAGTTCTTC; CDR3 protein: CASSLEAGLATRSEQFF
V gene: TRBV5-4; D gene: TRBD2; J gene: TRBJ2-7; clone size: -; CDR3 DNA: TGTGCCAGCAGTTCTCATACTAGCGGGCCCCAATACGAGCAGTACTTC; CDR3 protein: CASSSHTSGPQYEQYF
V gene: TRBV11-2; D gene: TRBD1; J gene: TRBJ2-5; clone size: -; CDR3 DNA: TGTGCCAGCAGCTTAGTGACAGGGTTTAGGGAGACCCAGTACTTC; CDR3 protein: CASSLVTGFRETQYF
V gene: TRBV29-1; D gene: -; J gene: TRBJ2-2; clone size: once; CDR3 DNA: TGCAGCGTTGTGGAGGGGGCGAGAAACACCGGGGAGCTGTTTTTT; CDR3 protein: CSVVEGARNTGELFF
V gene: TRBV10-2; D gene: TRBD2; J gene: TRBJ2-1; clone size: -; CDR3 DNA: TGCGCCAGCAGCCTGGGACTATTTTACAATGAGCAGTTCTTC; CDR3 protein: CASSLGLFYNEQFF
V gene: TRBV27; D gene: -; J gene: TRBJ1-2; clone size: -; CDR3 DNA: TGTGCCAGCAGCACCCCAGGACTTAGCTATGGCTACACCTTC; CDR3 protein: CASSTPGLSYGYTF
V gene: TRBV7-9; D gene: -; J gene: TRBJ1-2; clone size: once; CDR3 DNA: TGTGCCAGCAGCTTACCCCCCCCAGGGGAGGTCTATGGCTACACCTTC; CDR3 protein: CASSLPPPGEVYGYTF
V gene: TRBV7-9; D gene: TRBD1; J gene: TRBJ2-3; clone size: -; CDR3 DNA: TGTGCCAGCAGCCTACAGGGGGATTCCCACAGAGATACGCAGTATTTT; CDR3 protein: CASSLQGDSHRDTQYF
V gene: TRBV7-6; D gene: TRBD2; J gene: TRBJ2-7; clone size: -; CDR3 DNA: TGTGCCAGCAGCTTATCCAGCGGGAGTCCTCTCTCTGACGAGCAGTACTTC; CDR3 protein: CASSLSSGSPLSDEQYF
V gene: TRBV27; D gene: TRBD1; J gene: TRBJ1-2; clone size: once; CDR3 DNA: TGTGCCAGCAGTTCCGGACAGGGCGTCGGATATGGCTACACCTTC; CDR3 protein: CASSSGQGVGYGYTF
V gene: TRBV7-6; D gene: -; J gene: TRBJ1-2; clone size: -; CDR3 DNA: TGTGCCAGCAGTCCGGGCCCCAGGCAATCCGATGGCTACACCTTC; CDR3 protein: CASSPGPRQSDGYTF
V gene: TRBV10-2; D gene: -; J gene: TRBJ1-1; clone size: once; CDR3 DNA: TGCGCCAGCAGAAAGGACGGCTCAACTAACACTGAAGCTTTCTTT; CDR3 protein: CASRKDGSTNTEAFF
V gene: TRBV7-8; D gene: TRBD1; J gene: TRBJ2-3; clone size: -; CDR3 DNA: TGTGCCAGCAGCTCCGATCGGACAGGGATGACAGATACGCAGTATTTT; CDR3 protein: CASSSDRTGMTDTQYF
V gene: TRBV6-1; D gene: -; J gene: TRBJ2-7; clone size: -; CDR3 DNA: TGTGCCAGCAGTGAAGCGTGGCTGTTGGGCGAGCAGTACTTC; CDR3 protein: CASSEAWLLGEQYF
V gene: TRBV28; D gene: -; J gene: TRBJ2-2; clone size: once; CDR3 DNA: TGTGCCAGCAACGACTTGTTTTCCGGGGAGCTGTTTTTT; CDR3 protein: CASNDLFSGELFF
V gene: TRBV7-2; D gene: TRBD2; J gene: TRBJ2-7; clone size: -; CDR3 DNA: TGTGCCAGCAGCTTAGCGTACAGCGGGAGCGACATCTTCCACGAGCAGTACTTC; CDR3 protein: CASSLAYSGSDIFHEQYF
V gene: TRBV27; D gene: TRBD2; J gene: TRBJ2-7; clone size: -; CDR3 DNA: TGTGCCAGCAGTTTGTGGACTAGCGGGAGTAGTTTGAGCGAGCAGTACTTC; CDR3 protein: CASSLWTSGSSLSEQYF
V gene: TRBV7-9; D gene: -; J gene: TRBJ2-7; clone size: -; CDR3 DNA: TGTGCCAGCAGCCCCGGACAGAGTTACGAGCAGTACTTC; CDR3 protein: CASSPGQSYEQYF
V gene: TRBV27; D gene: -; J gene: TRBJ2-7; clone size: -; CDR3 DNA: TGTGCCAGCAGTTTAAGCGGCCGCTACGAGCAGTACTTC; CDR3 protein: CASSLSGRYEQYF
V gene: TRBV28; D gene: -; J gene: TRBJ2-1; clone size: -; CDR3 DNA: TGTGCCAGCAGTTTATATGAGGGAGGTTACAATGAGCAGTTCTTC; CDR3 protein: CASSLYEGGYNEQFF
V gene: TRBV14; D gene: -; J gene: TRBJ1-1; clone size: -; CDR3 DNA: TGTGCCAGCAGCCACGGGGTACCGTGGACTGAAGCTTTCTTT; CDR3 protein: CASSHGVPWTEAFF
V gene: TRBV11-2; D gene: -; J gene: TRBJ2-2; clone size: once; CDR3 DNA: TGTGCCAGCAGCTTAGGTGACAGCGCGAACACCGGGGAGCTGTTTTTT; CDR3 protein: CASSLGDSANTGELFF
V gene: TRBV11-2; D gene: TRBD2; J gene: TRBJ2-3; clone size: -; CDR3 DNA: TGTGCCAGCAGCTCCATACTAGCGGGAGCTATAGATACGCAGTATTTT; CDR3 protein: CASSSILAGAIDTQYF
V gene: TRBV4-1; D gene: -; J gene: TRBJ2-7; clone size: -; CDR3 DNA: TGCGCCAGCAGCCAAGAGGGGCAGGGGAGCGTCTACGAGCAGTACTTC; CDR3 protein: CASSQEGQGSVYEQYF
V gene: TRBV27; D gene: TRBD2; J gene: TRBJ2-1; clone size: -; CDR3 DNA: TGTGCCAGCACCCCCCTTAGGCTAGCGGGAGGAAAAGGGAGGAATGAGCAGTTCTTC; CDR3 protein: CASTPLRLAGGKGRNEQFF
V gene: TRBV6-4; D gene: TRBD2; J gene: TRBJ2-7; clone size: once; CDR3 DNA: TGTGCCAGCCCGACTCCTAGCGGCATTACTACGGGTTGCTTC; CDR3 protein: CASPTPSGITTGCF